A single sample is the source of the 25 T cell receptor beta chains below, sequenced in a study of cytomegalovirus exposure and HLA in healthy donors. The primer mix had 60 Vbeta and 13 Jbeta primers. Data came from immunoSEQ multiplex PCR; TCRdb stores just in-frame clones and leaves some out. The sample consists of about 110,000 clones, over 60% of them appearing once. The sequenced material came from PBMCs. The receptors stem from a woman in her sixties or seventies in good health and CMV-seropositive.

V usage is TRBV9 and J usage is TRBJ2-1, with 7 bases fitting TRBD2. CDR1 and CDR2 (germline): SGDLS, YYNGEE. J lost 5 bases, V lost 3 bases, and 2 bases had no gene match. The CDR3 runs 13 residues. The DNA for the CDR3 is TGTGCCAGCAGCGGGGGACTAAACAATGAGCAGTTCTTC. Its translation is CASSGGLNNEQFF.

This clone has just one count. The V call is TRBV5-6, the J call TRBJ2-7; TRBD2 matches at 7 bases. The V gene's germline CDR1 is SGHDT and CDR2 YYEEEE. Trimming cost V 0 bases and J 1 base; bases outside gene matches: 7. The CDR3 contains 16 residues. The chain's CDR3 is CASSLVWGGRSYEQYF. CDR3 nucleotides: TGTGCCAGCAGCTTGGTATGGGGGGGTAGGTCCTACGAGCAGTACTTC.

The chain is built from TRBV7-9 and TRBJ1-5; 9 bases align to TRBD1. CDR1 is SEHNR and CDR2 is FQNEAQ in the germline V gene (reference sequence). The CDR3 has 16 residues. J was trimmed by 3 bases and V by 5 bases; bases with no gene match: 8. CDR3 protein: CASSAGQGLNNQPQHF. DNA for the CDR3: TGTGCCAGCAGCGCCGGACAGGGGTTGAACAATCAGCCCCAGCATTTT. The full variable domain, with the rest looked up from reference TRBV7-9 and TRBJ1-5, is DTGVSQNPRHKITKRGQNVTFRCDPISEHNRLYWYRQTLGQGPEFLTYFQNEAQLEKSRLLSDRFSAERPKGSFSTLEIQRTEQGDSAMYLCASSAGQGLNNQPQHFGDGTRLSIL.

V usage is TRBV5-1 and J usage is TRBJ2-1; 12 bases are shared with TRBD2. Germline V gene sequence: CDR1 SGHRS, CDR2 YFSETQ. The CDR3 extends over 16 amino acids. V lost 0 bases, J lost 8 bases, and 6 bases stayed unmatched. The CDR3 spells CASSLAKTSGRDEQFF. Written as DNA, the CDR3 is TGCGCCAGCAGCTTGGCTAAGACTAGCGGGAGAGATGAGCAGTTCTTC. Filled out from reference TRBV5-1 and TRBJ2-1, the complete variable domain reads KAGVTQTPRYLIKTRGQQVTLSCSPISGHRSVSWYQQTPGQGLQFLFEYFSETQRNKGNFPGRFSGRQFSNSRSEMNVSTLELGDSALYLCASSLAKTSGRDEQFFGPGTRLTVL.

The chain recombines TRBV6-1 with TRBJ1-2; D call uncertain. The germline V and J ends were trimmed by 2 bases and 1 base, with 2 bases remaining between them. There are 12 residues in the CDR3. Germline CDR1 is MNHNS and CDR2 is SASEGT. The CDR3 region is CASSERNYGYTF. CDR3 bases: TGTGCCAGCAGTGAACGTAACTATGGCTACACCTTC.

The genes are TRBV5-4 and TRBJ2-5; a weak D match, TRBD2 (5 bases). V lost 4 bases to trimming and J lost 5 bases, with 18 bases between them. The CDR3 totals 15 residues. The germline V gene encodes CDR1 SGHNT and CDR2 YYREEE (reference sequence). CDR3 protein: CASSEGMAVLETQYF. CDR3 in DNA: TGTGCCAGCAGCGAGGGTATGGCAGTCCTGGAGACCCAGTACTTC.

The chain links TRBV11-2 to TRBJ2-7; perhaps TRBD1 as D (6 bases). Germline V CDR1 and CDR2: SGHAT, FQNNGV. The CDR3 runs 14 residues. V shed 4 bases and J shed 3 bases, with 13 bases lying between them. The CDR3 DNA reads TGTGCCAGCAGCTACTCTACAGGGTTCTACGAGCAGTACTTC. Encoded protein: CASSYSTGFYEQYF.

The gene calls are TRBV28 and TRBJ1-1; a weak D match, TRBD1 (5 bases). There are 14 residues in the CDR3. Germline CDR1 MDHEN, CDR2 SYDVKM. V shed 5 bases and J shed 3 bases, with 13 bases lying between them. CDR3 in DNA: TGTGCCAGCAGTCCTCCGGGGGATGACACTGAAGCTTTCTTT. This translates into CASSPPGDDTEAFF.

This rearrangement joins TRBV6-5 to TRBJ1-2; tentatively, D is TRBD1 (5 bases). The CDR3 runs 12 residues. CDR1 and CDR2 (germline): MNHEY, SVGAGI. With 8 bases removed from V and 5 bases from J, the gap between germline ends came to 12 bases. The CDR3 protein is CASWTGVYGYTF. CDR3 DNA: TGTGCCAGCTGGACGGGGGTTTATGGCTACACCTTC.

This chain joins TRBV5-5 and TRBJ2-7, with a tentative D call TRBD1 (5 bases). The CDR3 consists of 13 residues. In germline, CDR1 is SGHKS, CDR2 YYEKEE (reference sequence). Trimming took 1 base from V and 3 from J, leaving 8 bases between them. In nucleotides, the CDR3 is TGTGCCAGCAGCTTGTCAGGGTACTACGAGCAGTACTTC. Translation: CASSLSGYYEQYF.

This rearrangement joins TRBV11-2 to TRBJ2-7; 9 bases align to TRBD1. The germline V gene has CDR1 SGHAT and CDR2 FQNNGV. This CDR3 has 15 amino acids. The V and J ends lost 3 bases and 4 bases, in that order; junction bases with no gene match: 7. This CDR3 is CASSFTDRGLYEQYF. Here the CDR3 DNA reads TGTGCCAGCAGCTTCACTGACAGGGGGTTGTACGAGCAGTACTTC.

The chain links TRBV4-2 to TRBJ1-4, with 9 bases fitting TRBD1. The CDR3 is 14 residues long. J lost 8 bases, V lost 4 bases, and 5 bases had no gene match. Germline lookup yields CDR1 LGHNA and CDR2 YNFKEQ. The CDR3 here is CASSPGQGTEKLFF. CDR3 coding DNA: TGTGCCAGCAGCCCGGGACAGGGTACGGAAAAACTGTTTTTT.

The chain uses TRBV29-1 and TRBJ1-4; tentatively, D is TRBD1 (6 bases). Trimming removed 0 bases from V and 7 bases from J, with 15 bases in between. Per germline, CDR1 SQVTM and CDR2 ANQGSEA. This CDR3 comprises 15 residues. CDR3 bases: TGCAGCGTTGAAGATCGGGTCAGGGGATCTGAAAAACTGTTTTTT. It codes for CSVEDRVRGSEKLFF.

The chain employs TRBV9 and TRBJ1-1; D possibly corresponds to TRBD1 (5 bases). Germline V lookup: CDR1 SGDLS, CDR2 YYNGEE. Between the trimmed V and J ends, which lost 10 bases and 1 base, there was a span of 14 bases. The CDR3 sequence is 13 residues long. This chain's CDR3 is CAGSQGSNTEAFF. CDR3 nucleotides: TGTGCCGGGTCCCAGGGTTCGAACACTGAAGCTTTCTTT.

The V gene is TRBV5-1, the J gene TRBJ2-1; possibly TRBD1 for D (5 bases). Trimming left V 0 bases short and J 0 bases short, with 7 bases between. CDR1 SGHRS and CDR2 YFSETQ come from the germline V gene. CDR3 length equals 15 residues. CDR3: CASSLGQSSYNEQFF. The CDR3 DNA follows: TGCGCCAGCAGCTTGGGACAGAGCTCCTACAATGAGCAGTTCTTC.

This clone was counted a few times. V gene TRBV7-9 combines with J gene TRBJ2-1, with D perhaps TRBD2 (5 bases). The CDR3 loop spans 13 amino acids. V lost 2 bases to trimming and J lost 9 bases, with 11 bases between them. The V gene's germline CDR1 is SEHNR and CDR2 FQNEAQ (reference sequence). CDR3 bases: TGTGCCAGCAGCTTACTGGAGGTGGGTGAGCAGTTCTTC. It specifies CASSLLEVGEQFF.

The chain employs TRBV19 and TRBJ2-5; no firm D call. Germline CDR1 and CDR2: LNHDA and SQIVND (reference sequence). This CDR3 region has 14 residues. V lost 5 bases and J lost 5, with 15 bases in between. Here the CDR3 DNA reads TGTGCCAGTAGTTCCGGAGTCCGCCGGGAGACCCAGTACTTC. This codes for CASSSGVRRETQYF.

The chain combines TRBV5-6 with TRBJ2-5; possible D gene TRBD2, 6 bases. The CDR3 runs 16 residues. Germline CDR1 reads SGHDT; CDR2 reads YYEEEE. V was clipped by 0 bases and J by 5 bases, with 17 bases between them. This chain's CDR3 is CASSLGAAGPRETQYF. The CDR3 nucleotides read TGTGCCAGCAGCTTGGGGGCAGCGGGCCCCCGGGAGACCCAGTACTTC.

This chain connects TRBV7-6 to TRBJ2-7, with TRBD1 matching 11 bases. The CDR3 sequence is 13 residues long. The junction had 1 base not matched to a gene; V was cut back by 6 bases and J by 3 bases. Germline loops: CDR1 SGHVS, CDR2 FNYEAQ. The CDR3 protein is CASRGTGGYEQYF. The CDR3 bases are TGTGCCAGCAGAGGGACAGGGGGCTACGAGCAGTACTTC.

This chain joins TRBV29-1 and TRBJ2-1; D remains unclear. From germline, CDR1 is SQVTM and CDR2 ANQGSEA. V lost 6 bases, J lost 9 bases, and 12 bases lay in between. The CDR3 is made up of 11 amino acids. The CDR3 spells CSVSTVVEQFF. In nucleotides, the CDR3 is TGCAGCGTGTCAACGGTGGTTGAGCAGTTCTTC.

The chain links TRBV11-2 to TRBJ1-1; 9 bases map to TRBD1. This CDR3 is 15 amino acids long. The junction had 6 bases not matched to a gene; V was cut back by 1 base and J by 6 bases. The V gene's germline CDR1 is SGHAT and CDR2 FQNNGV. CDR3 loop: CASSLVMGQGAEAFF. As DNA, the CDR3 is TGTGCCAGCAGCTTAGTGATGGGACAGGGAGCTGAAGCTTTCTTT.

V and J are TRBV18 and TRBJ2-7; D is possibly TRBD2 (5 bases). Germline V gives CDR1 KGHSH, CDR2 LQKENI. V lost 5 bases and J lost 6, with 11 bases in between. CDR3 length: 12 residues. CDR3 sequence (DNA): TGTGCCAGCTCATCCCCTGGGAGCGAGCAGTACTTC. The encoded protein is CASSSPGSEQYF.

V usage is TRBV5-4 and J usage is TRBJ2-7; D is possibly TRBD2 (5 bases). V lost 4 bases and J lost 4, with 15 bases in between. The length of the CDR3 is 14 residues. The germline CDR1 and CDR2 sequences are SGHNT and YYREEE (reference sequence). The CDR3, as DNA: TGTGCCAGCAGCCCCGGACTCCGATTTTACGAGCAGTACTTC. As protein: CASSPGLRFYEQYF.

The chain employs TRBV6-5 and TRBJ2-5; 11 nucleotides line up with TRBD1. The CDR3 loop spans 13 amino acids. Germline V gives CDR1 MNHEY, CDR2 SVGAGI. The trim removed 5 bases at V and 9 bases at J, leaving 5 bases unmatched. The CDR3 loop is CASSMGQGVAQYF. The CDR3, as DNA: TGTGCCAGCAGTATGGGACAGGGGGTGGCCCAGTACTTC.

The chain uses TRBV19 and TRBJ1-5, with D uncertain. The germline V gene encodes CDR1 LNHDA and CDR2 SQIVND (reference sequence). With 7 bases removed from V and 4 bases from J, the gap between germline ends came to 14 bases. This CDR3 is 14 amino acids long. The CDR3, as DNA: TGTGCCAGTAAATCGGCCCCGGGAAATCAGCCCCAGCATTTT. This codes for CASKSAPGNQPQHF.